This T cell receptor beta chain was profiled in a study of T cells in Graves' hyperthyroidism and ophthalmopathy. Study in general: Peripheral blood sampling occurred at initial diagnosis, before any treatment.

Regions amplified from RNA transcripts were the TCR beta CDR3 regions. HTBI primers were the set used in a first-round RT-PCR of the TCR CDR3. TCRdb passed the multiplex PCR reads through MiXCR, listing each CDR3 protein once. The table has roughly 700,000 distinct CDR3 sequences, 15% to 20% seen once. V lost 0 bases and J 2 bases, leaving 11 bases between the germline ends. There are 15 residues in the CDR3. Germline V CDR1 and CDR2: DFQATT, SNEGSKA (reference sequence). Clinical symptoms, serum thyroxine, TRAb, thyroid ultrasound and orbital computed tomography informed diagnoses. Around 10 ml fresh peripheral blood yielded the PBMCs. Ten or more counts support this clonotype.

This TCR came from a man aged 45 to 65 with Graves' hyperthyroidism. Sequences were obtained from blood. The chain is built from TRBV20-1 and TRBJ2-1; D is uncertain. The CDR3 reads CSARDFLGTYNEQFF. The CDR3 DNA follows: TGCAGTGCTAGAGATTTCCTAGGAACCTACAATGAGCAGTTCTTC.